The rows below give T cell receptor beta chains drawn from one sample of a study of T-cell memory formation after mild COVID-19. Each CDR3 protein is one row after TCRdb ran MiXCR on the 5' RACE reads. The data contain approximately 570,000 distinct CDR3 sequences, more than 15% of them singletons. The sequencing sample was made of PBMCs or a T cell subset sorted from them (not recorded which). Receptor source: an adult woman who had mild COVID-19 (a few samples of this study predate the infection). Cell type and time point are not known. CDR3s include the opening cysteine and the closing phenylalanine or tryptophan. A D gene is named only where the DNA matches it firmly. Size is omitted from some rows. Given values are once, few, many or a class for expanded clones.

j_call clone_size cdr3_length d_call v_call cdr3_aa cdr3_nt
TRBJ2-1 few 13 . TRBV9 CASSVAPLDEQFF TGTGCCAGCAGCGTAGCTCCCCTCGATGAGCAGTTCTTC
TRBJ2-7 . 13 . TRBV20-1 CSAPLYSGYEQYF TGCAGTGCCCCCCTCTATTCGGGTTACGAGCAGTACTTC
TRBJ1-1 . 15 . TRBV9 CASSVGTGLYTEAFF TGTGCCAGCAGCGTAGGCACAGGGCTCTACACTGAAGCTTTCTTT
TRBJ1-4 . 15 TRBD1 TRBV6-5 CASRGTGTGKEKLFF TGTGCCAGCAGAGGGACAGGGACAGGGAAAGAAAAACTGTTTTTT
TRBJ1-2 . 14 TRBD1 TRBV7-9 CASSLWTGGGGYTF TGTGCCAGCAGCTTATGGACAGGGGGCGGCGGCTACACCTTC
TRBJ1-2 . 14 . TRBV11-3 CASSAGQADYGYTF TGTGCCAGCAGCGCGGGTCAGGCGGACTATGGCTACACCTTC
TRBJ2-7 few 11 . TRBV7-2 CASSPPGVQYF TGTGCCAGCAGCCCTCCGGGAGTGCAGTACTTC
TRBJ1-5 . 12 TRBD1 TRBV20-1 CSTTGGGQPQHF TGCAGTACGACAGGGGGAGGTCAGCCCCAGCATTTT
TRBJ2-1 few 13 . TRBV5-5 CASSAATGPSEFF TGTGCCAGCAGCGCCGCAACAGGGCCCTCGGAGTTCTTC
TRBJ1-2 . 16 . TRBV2 CASSKRGPGTGAGYTF TGTGCCAGCAGCAAAAGGGGACCCGGGACGGGCGCTGGCTACACCTTC
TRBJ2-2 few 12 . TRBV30 CAWSAGPGELFF TGTGCCTGGAGTGCGGGACCCGGGGAGCTGTTTTTT
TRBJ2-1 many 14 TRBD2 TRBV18 CASSQGLAGEEQFF TGTGCCAGCTCACAGGGACTAGCGGGGGAAGAGCAGTTCTTC
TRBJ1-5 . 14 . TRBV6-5 CASRPGAGRQPQHF TGTGCCAGCAGGCCCGGGGCAGGGCGGCAGCCCCAGCATTTT
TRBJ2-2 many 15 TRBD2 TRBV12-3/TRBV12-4 CASSTSGGNTGELFF TGTGCCAGCAGCACTAGCGGGGGGAACACCGGGGAGCTGTTTTTT
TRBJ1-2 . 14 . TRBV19 CASSTGERGYGYTF TGTGCCAGTAGTACAGGGGAACGGGGTTATGGCTACACCTTC
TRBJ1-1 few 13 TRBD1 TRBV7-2 CASSGTQGTEAFF TGTGCCAGCAGCGGTACACAGGGGACTGAAGCTTTCTTT
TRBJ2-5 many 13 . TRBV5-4 CASSLEGEETQYF TGTGCCAGCAGCTTGGAAGGTGAAGAGACCCAGTACTTC
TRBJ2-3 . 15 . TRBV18 CASSQKAPPTPTQYF TGTGCCAGCTCACAAAAAGCCCCGCCCACCCCCACGCAGTATTTT
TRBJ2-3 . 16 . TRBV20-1 CSASDESLSSTDTQYF TGCAGTGCTAGTGACGAGTCACTCTCTAGCACAGATACGCAGTATTTT
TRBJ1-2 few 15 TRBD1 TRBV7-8 CASSLGGQGVYGYTF TGTGCCAGCAGCTTAGGAGGACAGGGGGTTTATGGCTACACCTTC
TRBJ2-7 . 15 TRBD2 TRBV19 CASSIRAGGPGEQYF TGTGCCAGTAGTATAAGGGCGGGAGGGCCCGGCGAGCAGTACTTC
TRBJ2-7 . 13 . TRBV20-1 CSAESGPGYEQYF TGCAGTGCTGAGTCGGGGCCCGGCTACGAGCAGTACTTC
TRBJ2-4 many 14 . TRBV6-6 CASSYSSEGNIQYF TGTGCCAGCAGTTACTCGAGCGAGGGAAACATTCAGTACTTC
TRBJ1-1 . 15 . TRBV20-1 CSARDEGPKAAEAFF TGCAGTGCTAGAGATGAGGGACCGAAGGCCGCTGAAGCTTTCTTT
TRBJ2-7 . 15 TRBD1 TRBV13 CASSHHGQGRYEQYF TGTGCCAGCAGCCACCACGGACAGGGGCGGTACGAGCAGTACTTC
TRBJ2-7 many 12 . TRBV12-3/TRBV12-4 CASSPVPYEQYF TGTGCCAGCAGCCCAGTCCCCTACGAGCAGTACTTC
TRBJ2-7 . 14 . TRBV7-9 CASSLGGAPYEQYF TGTGCCAGCAGCTTGGGGGGGGCGCCCTACGAGCAGTACTTC
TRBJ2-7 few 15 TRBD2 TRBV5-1 CASSSLAGVLYEQYF TGCGCCAGCAGCTCACTAGCGGGAGTACTCTACGAGCAGTACTTC
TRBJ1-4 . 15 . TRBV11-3 CASSLSSQINEKLFF TGTGCCAGCAGCTTATCCAGCCAGATCAATGAAAAACTGTTTTTT
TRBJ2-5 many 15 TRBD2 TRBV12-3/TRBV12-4 CASSLGLADQETQYF TGTGCCAGCAGCTTGGGTCTAGCGGACCAAGAGACCCAGTACTTC
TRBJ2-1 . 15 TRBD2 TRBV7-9 CASKISGGSYNEQFF TGTGCCAGCAAAATTAGCGGGGGCTCCTACAATGAGCAGTTCTTC
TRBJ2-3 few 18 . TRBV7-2 CASSSREGLARLTDTQYF TGTGCCAGCAGCTCGAGAGAGGGGCTAGCGAGACTCACAGATACGCAGTATTTT
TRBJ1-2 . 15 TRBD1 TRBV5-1 CASSPRDRTDYGYTF TGCGCCAGCAGCCCCCGGGACAGAACCGACTATGGCTACACCTTC
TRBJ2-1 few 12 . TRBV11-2 CASSLGPLEQFF TGTGCCAGCAGCTTAGGACCCCTTGAGCAGTTCTTC
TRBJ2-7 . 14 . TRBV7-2 CASSPILGGYEQYF TGTGCCAGCAGCCCTATCTTGGGGGGCTACGAGCAGTACTTC
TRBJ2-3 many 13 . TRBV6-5 CASSYPSTDTQYF TGTGCCAGCAGTTACCCGAGCACAGATACGCAGTATTTT
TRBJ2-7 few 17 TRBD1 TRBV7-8 CASSLSETGTGRYEQYF TGTGCCAGCAGCTTATCAGAAACCGGGACAGGACGCTACGAGCAGTACTTC
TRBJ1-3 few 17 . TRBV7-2 CASSLTSTRAPGNTIYF TGTGCCAGCAGCTTAACCTCGACGAGGGCTCCTGGAAACACCATATATTTT
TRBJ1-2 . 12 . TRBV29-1 CSVPGTESGYTF TGCAGCGTCCCAGGGACTGAATCTGGCTACACCTTC
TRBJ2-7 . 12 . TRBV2 CASRVGPLEQYF TGTGCCAGCAGGGTCGGTCCCCTCGAGCAGTACTTC
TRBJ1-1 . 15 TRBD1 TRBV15 CATSPSRGQGGEAFF TGTGCCACCAGCCCCTCCCGTGGACAGGGTGGTGAAGCTTTCTTT
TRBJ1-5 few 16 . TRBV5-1 CASSLVGWVPNQPQHF TGCGCCAGCAGCTTGGTAGGGTGGGTGCCCAATCAGCCCCAGCATTTT
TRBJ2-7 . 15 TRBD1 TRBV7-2 CASSLARTGGDEQYF TGTGCCAGCAGCTTAGCGCGGACAGGGGGCGACGAGCAGTACTTC
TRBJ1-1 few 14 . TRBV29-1 CSVVQRLSDTEAFF TGCAGCGTCGTACAGCGTTTAAGTGACACTGAAGCTTTCTTT
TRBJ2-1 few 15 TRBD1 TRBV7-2 CASSQTGGVYNEQFF TGTGCCAGCAGCCAGACAGGGGGGGTCTACAATGAGCAGTTCTTC
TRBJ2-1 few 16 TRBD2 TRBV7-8 CASSLVSGRALNEQFF TGTGCCAGCAGCTTAGTTAGCGGGAGGGCCCTCAATGAGCAGTTCTTC
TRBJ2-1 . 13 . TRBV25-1 CASSEFNGTPQFF TGTGCCAGCAGTGAATTTAACGGGACCCCGCAGTTCTTC
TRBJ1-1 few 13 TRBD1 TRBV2 CASSQGAWTEAFF TGTGCCAGCTCTCAGGGGGCTTGGACTGAAGCTTTCTTT
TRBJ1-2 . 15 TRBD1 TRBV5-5 CASSLGQGASYGYTF TGTGCCAGCAGCTTGGGACAGGGGGCGAGTTACGGCTACACCTTC
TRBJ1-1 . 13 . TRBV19 CASSMGRITEAFF TGTGCCAGTAGTATGGGGCGGATCACTGAAGCTTTCTTT
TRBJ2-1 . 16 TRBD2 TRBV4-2 CASSHSLAGSDNEQFF TGTGCCAGCAGCCATAGCCTAGCGGGCTCTGACAATGAGCAGTTCTTC
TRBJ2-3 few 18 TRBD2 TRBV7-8 CASSLAGTSDGAQITQYF TGTGCCAGCAGCTTAGCAGGGACTAGCGATGGGGCACAGATAACGCAGTATTTT
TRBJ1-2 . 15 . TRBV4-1 CASSQERSDSYGYTF TGCGCCAGCAGCCAAGAACGCTCGGACTCCTATGGCTACACCTTC